The clone carrying this TCR beta chain was observed at least ten times. The data are from a study of CD8+CD57+ T cells in acquired aplastic anemia. Genomic DNA, serving as template, underwent TCR beta VDJ and CDR3 profiling. TCRdb reanalysed the reads using MiXCR and keeps one entry per CDR3 protein. In the table there are approximately 200,000 distinct CDR3 sequences, less than 65% of which are singletons. V lost 2 bases, J lost 7 bases, and 1 base stayed unmatched. This CDR3 contains 12 residues. Germline V gene data show CDR1 as KGHSH and CDR2 as LQKENI. The sample taken for sequencing was sorted CD4+, CD8+, or CD8+CD57+ T cells (not recorded which) from PBMCs. The source is a human donor with severe aplastic anemia or a healthy control (not recorded which). This chain links TRBV18 with TRBJ2-7; TRBD1 agrees at 8 bases. The DNA of the CDR3 is TGTGCCAGCTCACCAGGGACAGGAGAGCAGTACTTC. This translates into CASSPGTGEQYF.